This T cell receptor (beta chain) was recovered during a study of regulatory T cells in long-lasting Graves disease. Study-wide points: Newly diagnosed patients shared 1,000 or so public clonotypes; persistent patients shared around 2,800.

Time point specified: newly diagnosed GD, antithyroid drugs for less than 3 months. Isolated PBMC RNA provided the starting material for the TCR library. As a group, patients came from one endocrinology department in Xi'an, China. Between the trimmed V and J ends, which lost 5 bases and 1 base, there was a span of 12 bases. CDR3 size: 15 residues. CDR1 and CDR2 from the germline V gene are MNHEY and SVGEGT. This clonotype was counted only a few times. Its antigen is unidentified. Arm-PCR of CDR3 regions and iRepertoire HTBI primers were the basis on which TCR beta libraries were built. A single record per CDR3 protein comes from TCRdb applying MiXCR to the multiplex PCR reads. Of about 200,000 distinct CDR3 sequences listed, around 17% are singletons.

The source was peripheral blood mononuclear cells (PBMCs), collected at new diagnosis, from a patient treated with antithyroid drugs. This chain joins TRBV6-2 or TRBV6-3 and TRBJ1-5, with D perhaps TRBD1 (5 bases). The TCR comes from a female donor with Graves disease. The CDR3 DNA reads as TGTGCCAGCAGTAACTACCGGGACAGCAATCAGCCCCAGCATTTT. Translating it yields CASSNYRDSNQPQHF.